The 18 T cell receptor beta chains below come from one sample, sequenced in a study of T cells in Graves' hyperthyroidism and ophthalmopathy. TCR beta CDR3 region amplification was performed from RNA transcripts. Primed by the HTBI set, a first-round RT-PCR was run on the TCR CDR3. TCRdb itself ran the multiplex PCR reads through MiXCR, one entry per CDR3 protein. This table has 700,000 or so distinct CDR3 sequences, 15% to 20% appearing once. The sample was blood. These receptors all come from a man between 18 and 35 years old with Graves' hyperthyroidism.

The rearrangement links TRBV30 to TRBJ1-5; TRBD1 matches at 7 bases. The CDR3 has 12 amino acids. The V segment lost 1 base and the J segment 16 bases; nucleotides outside the gene matches: 10. Looked up from germline, CDR1 is GTSNPN and CDR2 is SVGIG (reference sequence). CDR3 loop: CAWSATQGRKHF. The CDR3 coding sequence is TGTGCCTGGAGTGCCACACAGGGGAGGAAACATTTT.

This clonotype appeared a few times. The chain recombines TRBV29-1 with TRBJ1-1; a weak D match, TRBD1 (5 bases). Germline CDR1 reads SQVTM; CDR2 reads ANQGSEA. The ends were cut back, 2 bases at V and 4 bases at J, with 8 bases in the middle. There are 12 residues in the CDR3. The CDR3 nucleotides are TGCAGCGTTGAATATGGGGGCACTGAAGCTTTCTTT. Protein product: CSVEYGGTEAFF.

The sample holds many counts of this clonotype. J is TRBJ2-1 and V is TRBV28; the D gene is possibly TRBD2 (6 bases). CDR1 MDHEN and CDR2 SYDVKM come from the germline V gene. The CDR3 spans 13 residues. V lost 10 bases and J lost 9, with 19 bases in between. Here the CDR3 reads CATGLVAPSEQFF. As DNA, the CDR3 is TGTGCCACGGGACTTGTCGCCCCGAGTGAGCAGTTCTTC.

In the case of this clonotype: A much larger clone is a single base away; this may be a read error. The chain employs TRBV5-1 and TRBJ2-3; 7 bases fit TRBD1. The germline V gene encodes CDR1 SGHRS and CDR2 YFSETQ. CDR3 size: 13 residues. CDR3 sequence: CASSTTGPDMQYF. In nucleotides, the CDR3 is TGCGCCAGCAGCACGACAGGGCCAGATATGCAGTATTTT.

Ten or more counts support this clonotype. The genes are TRBV29-1 and TRBJ2-7; D possibly corresponds to TRBD2 (6 bases). Germline assignment: CDR1 SQVTM and CDR2 ANQGSEA. There are 13 residues in the CDR3. The germline V and J ends were trimmed by 4 bases and 7 bases, with 17 bases remaining between them. The CDR3 DNA follows: TGCAGCGTTGCCGGACCCGGCCGGGGGGAGCAGTACTTC. It codes for CSVAGPGRGEQYF.

Only a few counts were recorded for this clonotype. The CDR3 region has the DNA TGTGCCAGCAGTGGAGGGGCTGGAAACACCATATATTTT. It yields the protein CASSGGAGNTIYF. The rearrangement uses TRBV2 and TRBJ1-3; weak D call: TRBD1 (5 bases). V gave up 4 bases and J gave up 2 bases, with 6 bases separating them. The CDR3 consists of 13 residues. Germline CDR1 reads SNHLY; CDR2 reads FYNNEI.

This clonotype was observed at least ten times. J is TRBJ2-3 and V is TRBV28; maybe TRBD2 (5 bases). The CDR3 is 11 residues long. The germline CDR1 and CDR2 sequences are MDHEN and SYDVKM. The V end was cut by 3 bases, the J end by 8 bases, with 6 bases between. CDR3 DNA sequence: TGTGCCAGCAGTTTTGAGGGTACGCAGTATTTT. This gives the protein CASSFEGTQYF.

This clonotype appeared many times. This rearrangement joins TRBV20-1 to TRBJ2-7, with 10 bases lining up with TRBD2. V was pared by 5 bases and J by 3 bases, with 7 bases of the junction left unmatched. Per the germline V gene, CDR1 is DFQATT and CDR2 is SNEGSKA (reference sequence). CDR3 length equals 14 residues. The CDR3 is CSASSGRADYEQYF. The DNA of the CDR3 is TGCAGTGCTTCAAGCGGGAGGGCTGACTACGAGCAGTACTTC.

This clonotype was counted between two and nine times. V is TRBV7-9 and J is TRBJ2-7; 9 bases are shared with TRBD1. This CDR3 region has 15 residues. V trimming: 3 bases; J trimming: 2 bases; junction bases outside the gene matches: 5. Germline V gene sequence: CDR1 SEHNR, CDR2 FQNEAQ (reference sequence). The CDR3 here is CASSFRGTGTYEQYF. In nucleotides, the CDR3 is TGTGCCAGCAGCTTCCGGGGGACAGGGACCTACGAGCAGTACTTC.

With respect to this clonotype: Just one base apart from a much larger clone, this may be a read error. CDR3: CASSDPSGKAYEQYF. The CDR3 nucleotides are TGTGCCAGCAGTGACCCCAGCGGGAAAGCATACGAGCAGTACTTC. This sequence joins TRBV6-4 and TRBJ2-7; 7 nucleotides agree with TRBD2. After removal of 2 bases from V and 4 bases from J, the junction contained 8 bases not matched to a gene. This CDR3 spans 15 amino acids. The germline V gene encodes CDR1 MRHNA and CDR2 SNTAGT.

This chain uses TRBV27 with TRBJ2-7, with a possible D match to TRBD2 (6 bases). Germline-derived CDR1 and CDR2 are MNHEY and SMNVEV (reference sequence). Trimming cost V 8 bases and J 0 bases, with 17 bases left between them. This CDR3 is 15 amino acids long. The CDR3: CASGPGLLFSYEQYF. The CDR3 coding sequence is TGTGCCAGCGGCCCGGGACTCCTATTCTCCTACGAGCAGTACTTC.

V is TRBV2 and J is TRBJ2-2, with D perhaps matching TRBD2 (6 bases). Between the trimmed V and J ends, which lost 6 bases and 7 bases, there was a span of 18 bases. The germline CDR1 and CDR2 sequences are SNHLY and FYNNEI. The CDR3 contains 15 residues. In nucleotides, the CDR3 is TGTGCCAGCAGAGGCGGGGAAGGTTCCGGCGGGGAGCTGTTTTTT. Residues: CASRGGEGSGGELFF.

This clonotype was seen a few times. This sequence joins TRBV19 and TRBJ1-1; D is possibly TRBD1 (5 bases). The CDR3 runs to 13 residues. With 7 bases removed from V and 3 bases from J, the gap between germline ends came to 12 bases. The V gene's germline CDR1 is LNHDA and CDR2 SQIVND (reference sequence). The DNA for the CDR3 is TGTGCCAGTACGAGCAGGGAGGACACTGAAGCTTTCTTT. This gives the protein CASTSREDTEAFF.

This clonotype was counted ten times or more. The genes are TRBV11-2 and TRBJ2-3; D not certain. CDR1 SGHAT and CDR2 FQNNGV come from the germline V gene. Between the trimmed V and J ends, which lost 2 bases and 3 bases, there was a span of 9 bases. The CDR3 length is 14 residues. CDR3 loop: CASSLYMGTDTQYF. CDR3 in DNA: TGTGCCAGCAGCTTATACATGGGGACAGATACGCAGTATTTT.

The gene calls are TRBV20-1 and TRBJ2-5; 10 bases fit TRBD2. V trimming: 5 bases; J trimming: 1 base; junction bases outside the gene matches: 16. The CDR3 length is 18 residues. CDR1 and CDR2 from the germline V gene are DFQATT and SNEGSKA (reference sequence). The CDR3 DNA sequence: TGCAGTGCTGGCGATCTAACGGTTTCTAGCGGGGGCCAAGAGACCCAGTACTTC. Its translation: CSAGDLTVSSGGQETQYF.

This clonotype was counted at least ten times. The DNA for the CDR3 is TGTGCCAGCAGTTTAAGCCCTAGCGGGGGAACTGCGGGGGGAACAGATACGCAGTATTTT. It yields the protein CASSLSPSGGTAGGTDTQYF. This rearrangement joins TRBV28 to TRBJ2-3, with 10 bases aligning to TRBD2. The V gene end was trimmed by 2 bases and the J gene end by 3 bases; junction bases not matched to a gene: 17. CDR3 size: 20 residues. CDR1 is MDHEN and CDR2 is SYDVKM in the germline V gene.

This chain joins TRBV20-1 and TRBJ2-3; no firm D call. The CDR3 extends over 13 amino acids. Germline V gene lookup returns CDR1 DFQATT and CDR2 SNEGSKA (reference sequence). The ends were cut back, 0 bases at V and 7 bases at J, with 11 bases in the middle. The CDR3 here is CSARDAGLYTQYF. The CDR3 nucleotides are TGCAGTGCTAGAGATGCCGGTTTGTATACGCAGTATTTT.

This clonotype was detected many times. The chain recombines TRBV7-3 with TRBJ1-1; D is ambiguous. Germline CDR1 is SGHTA and CDR2 is FQGTGA. V shed 1 base and J shed 3 bases, with 6 bases lying between them. CDR3 length equals 13 residues. For the CDR3, the DNA is TGTGCCAGCAGCTTAAACGCAGACACTGAAGCTTTCTTT. It codes for CASSLNADTEAFF. The full variable domain, completed using reference TRBV7-3 and TRBJ1-1, is GAGVSQTPSNKVTEKGKYVELRCDPISGHTALYWYRQSLGQGPEFLIYFQGTGAADDSGLPNDRFFAVRPEGSVSTLKIQRTERGDSAVYLCASSLNADTEAFFGQGTRLTVV.